These 20 T cell receptor beta chains share one sample of origin, sequenced in a study of T cell repertoires in cytomegalovirus infection. The antigens these receptors bind are not known. Each CDR3 protein gets one entry after TCRdb re-called the reads with MiXCR. The repertoire holds 300,000 to 400,000 distinct CDR3 sequences, with about 25% as singletons. The specimen was cultured PBMCs, collected from culture after CMV antigen stimulation. Receptors were obtained from a human donor in good health (CMV status not recorded). Some clones in this sample may be carry-over from other donors' samples.

Only a few counts were recorded for this clonotype. The rearrangement links TRBV6-2 or TRBV6-3 to TRBJ2-4, with TRBD2 matching 9 bases. CDR1 and CDR2 from the germline V gene are MNHEY and SVGEGT. V lost 0 bases, J lost 1 base, and 10 bases stayed unmatched. CDR3 size: 19 residues. In DNA form, the CDR3 reads TGTGCCAGCAGTTACTCCGGGGTAGCGGGAGTTCCGGCCAAAAACATTCAGTACTTC. This encodes CASSYSGVAGVPAKNIQYF.

There are many counts of this clonotype. This chain connects TRBV7-9 to TRBJ2-5; D is perhaps TRBD2 (6 bases). Trimming left V 6 bases short and J 3 bases short, with 17 bases between. Germline CDR1 is SEHNR and CDR2 is FQNEAQ (reference sequence). The CDR3 is 15 residues long. The CDR3 loop is CASRFSGTGKETQYF. In DNA, the CDR3 is TGTGCCAGCAGATTTTCCGGGACTGGAAAAGAGACCCAGTACTTC.

This clonotype was seen only a few times. This chain connects TRBV7-9 to TRBJ2-1; 8 nucleotides line up with TRBD1. Germline values: CDR1 SEHNR, CDR2 FQNEAQ (reference sequence). V shed 4 bases and J 10 bases; nucleotides not matched to a gene: 3. The CDR3 contains 12 residues. The CDR3 region has the DNA TGTGCCAGCAGCTCCCGGGACAGGGAGCAGTTCTTC. It specifies CASSSRDREQFF.

This clonotype has more than one count but fewer than ten. CDR3: CASSWTPEQETQYF. Written as DNA, the CDR3 is TGTGCCAGCAGCTGGACCCCCGAACAAGAGACCCAGTACTTC. V gene TRBV7-9 combines with J gene TRBJ2-5; D gene unclear. The CDR3 is made up of 14 amino acids. V was cut by 4 bases and J by 2 bases, with 11 bases left in between. Germline assignment: CDR1 SEHNR and CDR2 FQNEAQ (reference sequence).

V usage is TRBV7-2 and J usage is TRBJ2-7, with a tentative D call TRBD1 (5 bases). The V end was cut by 5 bases, the J end by 7 bases, with 9 bases between. This CDR3 has 11 residues. Germline loops: CDR1 SGHTA, CDR2 FQGNSA. This chain's CDR3 is CASSGAGEQYF. The CDR3 DNA sequence: TGTGCCAGCAGCGGGGCAGGAGAGCAGTACTTC. Combining the CDR3 with reference TRBV7-2 and TRBJ2-7 gives the whole variable domain GAGVSQSPSNKVTEKGKDVELRCDPISGHTALYWYRQSLGQGLEFLIYFQGNSAPDKSGLPSDRFSAERTGGSVSTLTIQRTQQEDSAVYLCASSGAGEQYFGPGTRLTVT.

In DNA form, the CDR3 reads TGTGCCAGCAGCTTAGGGGCAGGGGGCAAAGAGTATTTT. Translating it yields CASSLGAGGKEYF. The J gene is TRBJ2-3, the V gene TRBV7-9; 8 bases are shared with TRBD1. V shed 1 base and J 13 bases; nucleotides not matched to a gene: 7. Germline values: CDR1 SEHNR, CDR2 FQNEAQ (reference sequence). This CDR3 comprises 13 residues.

The CDR3 protein is CASSIRGIGSEQYF. The CDR3 coding sequence is TGTGCCAGTAGTATTCGAGGAATCGGGAGCGAGCAGTACTTC. The rearrangement links TRBV19 to TRBJ2-7; possibly TRBD2 for D (6 bases). The CDR3 length is 14 residues. Trimming left V 3 bases short and J 6 bases short, with 15 bases between. Germline V lookup: CDR1 LNHDA, CDR2 SQIVND (reference sequence).

This clonotype was seen a few times. The chain joins TRBV18 to TRBJ2-1; 10 bases match TRBD2. In germline, CDR1 is KGHSH, CDR2 LQKENI. This CDR3 contains 14 residues. Trimming took 2 bases from V and 10 from J; bases not matched to a gene: 5. In DNA, the CDR3 is TGTGCCAGCTCACCATGGAGCGGGAGGGACGAGCAGTTCTTC. Encoded protein: CASSPWSGRDEQFF.

Here the CDR3 DNA reads TGTGCCAGCAGCTTAGCCCGGGATCATAATTCACCCCTCCACTTT. It encodes CASSLARDHNSPLHF. The V call is TRBV7-2, the J call TRBJ1-6; D not resolved. Germline V lookup: CDR1 SGHTA, CDR2 FQGNSA. Trimming removed 0 bases from V and 5 bases from J, with 8 bases in between. The CDR3 runs to 15 residues.

This clonotype has ten or more counts. V and J are TRBV7-2 and TRBJ2-2, with 10 bases identical to TRBD1. The CDR3 consists of 21 residues. The trim removed 5 bases at V and 0 bases at J, leaving 18 bases unmatched. CDR1 and CDR2 from the germline V gene are SGHTA and FQGNSA. CDR3 region: CASSAIPGQGLIAANTGELFF. CDR3 nucleotide sequence: TGTGCCAGCAGCGCCATTCCGGGACAGGGGCTGATAGCAGCGAACACCGGGGAGCTGTTTTTT.

Details on this clonotype: This clone may be a read error of a much larger clone one base away. The chain is built from TRBV5-1 and TRBJ2-7; 7 bases line up with TRBD2. The germline gives CDR1 SGHRS, CDR2 YFSETQ. The CDR3 contains 16 residues. V shed 4 bases, J shed 2 bases, and the junction held 12 bases outside the gene matches. CDR3 in amino acids: CASSHPGTTIPYEQYF. The CDR3 nucleotides read TGCGCCAGCAGCCACCCCGGGACTACCATACCCTACGAGCAGTACTTC.

The chain joins TRBV5-6 to TRBJ2-7, with TRBD2 matching over 8 bases. From germline, CDR1 is SGHDT and CDR2 YYEEEE. V lost 4 bases, J lost 5 bases, and 5 bases stayed unmatched. The CDR3 has 13 residues. The CDR3 region is CASSDPAGDEQYV. In DNA form, the CDR3 reads TGTGCCAGCAGCGACCCAGCGGGGGACGAGCAGTACGTC.

There are a few counts of this clonotype. J is TRBJ2-2 and V is TRBV19; D might be TRBD2 (6 bases). Trimming took 7 bases from V and 3 from J, leaving 18 bases between them. The V gene's germline CDR1 is LNHDA and CDR2 SQIVND (reference sequence). This CDR3 has 16 amino acids. CDR3: CASTSLGSGYTGELFF. CDR3 bases: TGTGCCAGTACCTCATTGGGTAGCGGATACACCGGGGAGCTGTTTTTT.

This clonotype was observed a few times. The chain employs TRBV7-2 and TRBJ2-1; 14 positions match TRBD2. V lost 6 bases and J lost 6; bases outside the gene matches: 7. The germline V gene has CDR1 SGHTA and CDR2 FQGNSA. The CDR3 loop spans 16 amino acids. CDR3 loop: CASRQIGTSGSNEQFF. The CDR3 DNA reads as TGTGCCAGCAGACAAATTGGGACTAGCGGGAGCAATGAGCAGTTCTTC.

The table lists this clonotype with many counts. The chain links TRBV7-9 to TRBJ2-7; no definite D call. In germline, CDR1 is SEHNR, CDR2 FQNEAQ (reference sequence). The CDR3 is 14 amino acids. Between the trimmed V and J ends, which lost 3 bases and 4 bases, there was a span of 13 bases. The CDR3 DNA follows: TGTGCCAGCAGCTTTAGGGTGGGTGGGTACGAGCAGTACTTC. It translates to CASSFRVGGYEQYF.

The rearrangement joins TRBV20-1 to TRBJ2-1; 10 bases match TRBD2. Germline lookup yields CDR1 DFQATT and CDR2 SNEGSKA (reference sequence). Trimming took 3 bases from V and 5 from J; bases not matched to a gene: 10. The CDR3 spans 16 residues. CDR3 protein: CSARGELAGGHNEQFF. CDR3 bases: TGCAGTGCTAGGGGAGAATTAGCGGGAGGTCACAATGAGCAGTTCTTC.

This chain links TRBV6-5 with TRBJ2-3; D gene ambiguous. The CDR3 totals 13 residues. Germline CDR1 MNHEY, CDR2 SVGAGI. V lost 6 bases and J lost 6, with 13 bases in between. CDR3 sequence: CASSALGSDTQYF. CDR3 nucleotides: TGTGCCAGCAGCGCCTTGGGGTCGGATACGCAGTATTTT.

As concerns this clonotype: Sequence at one end of the junction differs from germline and may be a read error. V is TRBV6-6 and J is TRBJ2-6; TRBD1 is a possible D gene (5 bases). The V gene's germline CDR1 is MNHNY and CDR2 SVGAGI (reference sequence). The CDR3 runs to 10 residues. The CDR3 loop reads CASSYSTEPF. The CDR3, as DNA: TGTGCCAGCAGTTACTCGACAGAACCTTTC.

At least ten counts were recorded for this clonotype. V is TRBV7-2 and J is TRBJ2-1; 9 nucleotides match TRBD1. From germline, CDR1 is SGHTA and CDR2 FQGNSA. The V gene end was trimmed by 5 bases and the J gene end by 1 base; junction bases not matched to a gene: 3. The CDR3 has 15 residues. The DNA for the CDR3 is TGTGCCAGCAGCGGTGACAGGGGGTCCTACAATGAGCAGTTCTTC. The encoded protein is CASSGDRGSYNEQFF.

The rearrangement uses TRBV15 and TRBJ1-1; TRBD1 might be the D (6 bases). CDR1 is LNHNV, CDR2 YYDKDF, per germline (reference sequence). V was shortened by 6 bases and J by 1 base, with 9 bases between the two germline ends. This CDR3 region has 13 residues. The CDR3 DNA reads TGTGCCACCAGAGAGGACAGGAACACTGAAGCTTTCTTT. Residues: CATREDRNTEAFF.